This T cell receptor beta chain was sequenced for a study of CD4 T cells in relation to SARS-CoV-2 and coronaviruses. Study-wide background: ViraFEST: roughly 10-day antigen culture of PBMCs, then TCR beta CDR3 sequencing. Study-level points and caveats: Memory recall responses, not primary responses primed in culture, are what the assay detects.

Some clones are missing from TCRdb's copy, which holds only in-frame ones; the method was immunoSEQ multiplex PCR. The sample includes about 38,000 clones, roughly 84% seen only once; the top ten take 4.5%. Sorted naive or memory CD4+ cells met CEF peptides for over eight days. Notes on this clone: Its antigen remains unknown.

The clonotype was recovered from an adult with COVID-19. Input material: naive CD4+ T cells from PBMCs, cultured in vitro. Subset denoted: naive CD4+ T cells isolated by negative enrichment.

The CDR3 DNA is TGTGCCAGCAGCGTAGTATCCCCCCGAGGCTACGAGCAGTACTTC. As protein: CASSVVSPRGYEQYF. The chain is built from TRBV9 and TRBJ2-7; D unresolved. The CDR3 sequence is 15 residues long. Per the germline V gene, CDR1 is SGDLS and CDR2 is YYNGEE. Trimming shortened V by 0 bases and J by 3 bases, and 13 bases separated the two germline ends.